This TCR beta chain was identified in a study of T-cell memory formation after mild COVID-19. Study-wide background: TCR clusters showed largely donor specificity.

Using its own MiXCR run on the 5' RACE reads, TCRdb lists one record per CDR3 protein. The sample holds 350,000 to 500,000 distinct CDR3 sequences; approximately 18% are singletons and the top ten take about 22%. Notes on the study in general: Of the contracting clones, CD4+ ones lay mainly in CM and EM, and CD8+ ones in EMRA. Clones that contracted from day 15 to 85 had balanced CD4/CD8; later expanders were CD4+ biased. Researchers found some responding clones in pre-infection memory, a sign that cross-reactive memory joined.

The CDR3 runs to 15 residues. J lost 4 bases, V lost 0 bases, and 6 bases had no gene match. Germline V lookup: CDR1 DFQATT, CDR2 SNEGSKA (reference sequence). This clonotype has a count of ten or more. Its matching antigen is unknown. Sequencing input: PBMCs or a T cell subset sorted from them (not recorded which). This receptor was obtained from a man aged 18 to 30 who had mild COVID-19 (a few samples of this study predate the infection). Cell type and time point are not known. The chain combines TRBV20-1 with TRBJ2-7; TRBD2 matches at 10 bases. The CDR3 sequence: CSARDSSGGAYEQYF. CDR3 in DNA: TGCAGTGCTAGAGATTCCAGCGGGGGGGCTTACGAGCAGTACTTC.